This is a list of T cell receptor beta chains from one sample in a study of neoadjuvant nivolumab and ipilimumab in lung cancer. TCRdb keeps only in-frame clones here, not all; method: immunoSEQ multiplex PCR. The table lists some 17,000 clones, around 77% of them singletons, with around 7.3% in the top ten. The specimen comprised tumor tissue, sampled after neoadjuvant nivolumab, alone or with ipilimumab, at or shortly before surgery. The receptors shown here come from an adult with non-small cell lung cancer. Both conserved end residues are part of each CDR3. A D gene is named only where the DNA matches it firmly. The size of a clone is reported for some rows only, either as once, few or many, or as a class for expanded clones.

cdr3_nt	cdr3_aa	j_call	clone_size	d_call	v_call
TGCGCCAGCAGTGAGACGGGGGGCCGTCAAGAGACCCAGTACTTC	CASSETGGRQETQYF	TRBJ2-5	.	.	TRBV10-2
TGTGCCAGCAGTGAGGACCCCGGGTATGGCTACACCTTC	CASSEDPGYGYTF	TRBJ1-2	.	.	TRBV6-1
TGTGCCAGCAGCTTCGGGACAGGCTATCAGCCCCAGCATTTT	CASSFGTGYQPQHF	TRBJ1-5	.	TRBD1	TRBV7-8
TGTGCCAGCAGTCAAGGACAGGGGGCGTGGGAGCAGTACTTC	CASSQGQGAWEQYF	TRBJ2-7	.	TRBD1	TRBV6-5
TGTGCCAGCTCATCGACAGGGGTTGGCACCGGGGAGCTGTTTTTT	CASSSTGVGTGELFF	TRBJ2-2	.	TRBD1	TRBV18
TGTGCCAGCAGTGAGACCTGGACAGGGAATCAGCCCCAGCATTTT	CASSETWTGNQPQHF	TRBJ1-5	.	TRBD1	TRBV6-1
TGTGCCAGCAGCCCGCCCCCCGGGACGGATTCCTACGAGCAGTACTTC	CASSPPPGTDSYEQYF	TRBJ2-7	.	.	TRBV9
TGCGCCAGCAGGCCCCCAGGGGCTGGGAGTGAAAAACTGTTTTTT	CASRPPGAGSEKLFF	TRBJ1-4	.	.	TRBV5-1
TGCGCCAGCAGAAACGGTAGCTCCTACGAGCAGTACTTC	CASRNGSSYEQYF	TRBJ2-7	.	.	TRBV5-1
TGTGCCAGCAGCGTAGAAGACGGCTACGAGCAGTACTTC	CASSVEDGYEQYF	TRBJ2-7	.	.	TRBV9
TGTGCCAGCAGCAGAGACAGGGGGAATAATGAAAAACTGTTTTTT	CASSRDRGNNEKLFF	TRBJ1-4	.	TRBD1	TRBV11-2
TGTGCCTGGAGTTCCGATAGCAATCAGCCCCAGCATTTT	CAWSSDSNQPQHF	TRBJ1-5	.	.	TRBV30
TGTGCCAGCAGTCATCAGGGTCCCGGGGGTGCTGAAGCTTTCTTT	CASSHQGPGGAEAFF	TRBJ1-1	.	.	TRBV5-6
TGCGCCAGCAGTGAGGCAGCGAACACTGAAGCTTTCTTT	CASSEAANTEAFF	TRBJ1-1	few	.	TRBV10-2
TGTGCCAGCAGCCTTGCGGGGGATTACTCCTACGAGCAGTACTTC	CASSLAGDYSYEQYF	TRBJ2-7	.	TRBD2	TRBV7-8
TGTGCCAGCAGCTTGGCAGGGGGAGGCTACGAGCAGTACTTC	CASSLAGGGYEQYF	TRBJ2-7	.	.	TRBV13
TGTGCCAGCACCCAGCGGGGAGAAGCTTTCTTT	CASTQRGEAFF	TRBJ1-1	.	.	TRBV6-5
TGTGCCAGCAGTCCGTTCGGACAGGTTAACTATGGCTACACCTTC	CASSPFGQVNYGYTF	TRBJ1-2	few	TRBD1	TRBV6-1
TGCGCCAGCAGCCAAGGGCTAGCGGGCACCGGGGAGCTGTTTTTT	CASSQGLAGTGELFF	TRBJ2-2	.	TRBD2	TRBV4-3
TGTGCCAGCAGTGACCACGGGAGGCTCTGGGTCACTGAAGCTTTCTTT	CASSDHGRLWVTEAFF	TRBJ1-1	.	.	TRBV6-1